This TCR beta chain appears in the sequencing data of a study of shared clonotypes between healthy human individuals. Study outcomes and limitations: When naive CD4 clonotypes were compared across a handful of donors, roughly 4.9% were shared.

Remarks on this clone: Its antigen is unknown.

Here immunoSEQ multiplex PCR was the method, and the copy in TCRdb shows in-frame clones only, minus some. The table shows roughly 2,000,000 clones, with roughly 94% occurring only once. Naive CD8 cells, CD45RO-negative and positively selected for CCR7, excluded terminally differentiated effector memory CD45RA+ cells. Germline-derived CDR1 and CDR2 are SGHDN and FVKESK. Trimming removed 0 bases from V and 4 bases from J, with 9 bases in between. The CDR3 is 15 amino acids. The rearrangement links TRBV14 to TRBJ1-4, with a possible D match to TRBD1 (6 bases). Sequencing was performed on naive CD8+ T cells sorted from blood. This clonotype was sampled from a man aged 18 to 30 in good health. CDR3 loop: CASSQDQGFNEKLFF. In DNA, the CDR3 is TGTGCCAGCAGCCAAGATCAGGGGTTTAATGAAAAACTGTTTTTT. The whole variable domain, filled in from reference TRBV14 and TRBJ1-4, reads EAGVTQFPSHSVIEKGQTVTLRCDPISGHDNLYWYRRVMGKEIKFLLHFVKESKQDESGMPNNRFLAERTGGTYSTLKVQPAELEDSGVYFCASSQDQGFNEKLFFGSGTQLSVL.